The TCR beta chain under discussion was sequenced for a study of shared clonotypes between healthy human individuals (dated by TCRdb to 2018 to 2021). As for the study more broadly: The cohort included a few men and a couple of women between 18 and 49 years of age. Libraries were prepared and TCR repertoires were sequenced by different laboratories using diverse techniques, in order to increase sequencing depth and limit assay-specific biases. Between about 0.85 and 9.5 billion PBMCs per donor were obtained by leukapheresis. To estimate repertoire size and how much clonotype sharing occurs between individuals, the study deeply sequenced the blood TCR repertoires of about five healthy adults.

Using the deep immunoSEQ assay, TCR CDR3 regions were amplified from genomic DNA by multiplex PCR. For each cell subset, the extracted genomic DNA was distributed evenly across all wells of several immunoSEQ 96-well plates, and each plate served as one replicate. Each replicate PCR for unsorted PBMC received about 0.3 ug genomic DNA, equal to about 30,000 T cell genomes. Genomic DNA from unsorted PBMC was sequenced over ten immunoSEQ deep assay plates. Purified libraries were quantified with a Qubit 3.0 fluorometer, sized on a Bioanalyzer 2100, and re-quantified with the KAPA Library Quantification kit. Every immunoSEQ 96-well plate was sequenced on a dedicated single-read 150-cycle Illumina NextSeq 550 flow cell. As for the original processing: Because the immunoSEQ output held only junctional sequences and lacked quality scores, the filtering could not match the filtering applied to full-length reads. Sequences were annotated with PyIR, a Python wrapper for IgBLAST v1.9, and V/J genes and CDR3 were assigned using IMGT germline references. Reads were removed for weak V/J assignments (E-value above 1e-6), missing CDR3, stop codons, out-of-frame junctions, or ambiguous translated residues. V3J clonotypes were defined as sequences sharing an identical inferred V gene, J gene, and CDR3 amino acid sequence. Percentage overlap between repertoires was calculated by dividing the number of shared unique clonotypes by the size of the smaller repertoire. Three approaches were used to assess repertoire richness: RTK rarefaction, the Chao1 estimator, and Recon v2.1 estimates of unobserved clonotypes. TCRdb's version of the immuneACCESS table is confined to in-frame rearrangements and falls short of the full clone set. An unresolved V gene accounts for under half of the shortfall where checked; the remainder is of unknown origin. V and J calls plus clone size are reproduced from that table; the DNA served to infer D and trimming. The sample contains about half a million clones, around four fifths of them found a single time. The ten largest clones capture 12% of the sample.

The donors were healthy, HIV-negative adults with no recently reported acute infections or vaccinations. All donors were Caucasian adults living in Nashville, Tennessee, USA. For unsorted samples, approximately 81 million PBMCs were counted, and genomic DNA was extracted using the QIAamp DNA Blood Mini kit. After blood collection by leukapheresis, PBMCs were isolated using Ficoll-Histopaque density gradient centrifugation and then cryopreserved in the vapor phase of liquid nitrogen. Results and caveats for the whole study, not just this receptor: Pairwise subsampling led to the expectation that sequencing depth would affect the degree of clonotype sharing among donors. Only blood was sampled, and tissue TCR repertoires likely differ from those in blood. The genetic and exposure-history diversity represented was limited by the small number of donors.

About this clone itself: Its antigen is not yet known. No base quality information exists; no much larger clone differs at one position.

The CDR3 starts with the cysteine, ends with the phenylalanine, and has 15 residues. Only the CDR3 region is kept as DNA, spanning 45 bases read in frame from base 1. This sequence was found in a woman aged 40 to 50 in good health. Some clones in this sample may be carry-over from other donors' samples. The sequencing input was PBMCs. In this chain, TRBV21-1 is recombined with TRBJ2-5; the table assigns TRBD2, which was not confirmed against the DNA. TRBV21-1 is labeled a pseudogene. The nucleotides read TGTGCCAGCAGCAAGACTAGCGGGAGGCAAGAGACCCAGTACTTC. Its protein is CASSKTSGRQETQYF.